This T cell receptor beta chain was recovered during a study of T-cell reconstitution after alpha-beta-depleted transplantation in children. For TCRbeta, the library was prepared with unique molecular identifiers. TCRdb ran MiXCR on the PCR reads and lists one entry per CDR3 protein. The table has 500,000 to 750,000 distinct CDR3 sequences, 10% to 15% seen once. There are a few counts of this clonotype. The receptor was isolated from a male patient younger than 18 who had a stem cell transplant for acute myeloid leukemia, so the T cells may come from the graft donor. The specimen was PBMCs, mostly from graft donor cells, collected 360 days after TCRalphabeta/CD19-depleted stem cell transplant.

The CDR3, as DNA: TGTGCCAGCAGTGAATATCCGGGACTAGCGGGAGATGGCACAGATACGCAGTATTTT. Amino acid sequence: CASSEYPGLAGDGTDTQYF. This chain uses TRBV25-1 with TRBJ2-3; 14 nucleotides match TRBD2. The CDR3 covers 19 residues. Germline V gene lookup returns CDR1 MGHDK and CDR2 SYGVNS. J was trimmed by 1 base and V by 0 bases; bases with no gene match: 6.